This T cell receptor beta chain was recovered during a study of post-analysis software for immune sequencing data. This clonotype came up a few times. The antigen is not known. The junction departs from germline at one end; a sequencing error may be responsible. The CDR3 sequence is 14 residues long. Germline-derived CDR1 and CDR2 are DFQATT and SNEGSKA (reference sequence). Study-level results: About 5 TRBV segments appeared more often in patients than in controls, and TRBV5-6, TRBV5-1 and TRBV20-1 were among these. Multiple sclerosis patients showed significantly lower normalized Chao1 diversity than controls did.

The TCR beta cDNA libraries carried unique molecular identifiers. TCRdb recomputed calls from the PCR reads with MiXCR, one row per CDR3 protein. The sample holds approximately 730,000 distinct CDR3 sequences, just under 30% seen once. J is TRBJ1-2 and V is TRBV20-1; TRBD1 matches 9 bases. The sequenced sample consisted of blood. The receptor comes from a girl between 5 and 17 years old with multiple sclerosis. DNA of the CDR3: TGTAGTGCTACACGACAGGGGGGAGGCTATGGCTACACCTTC. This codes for CSATRQGGGYGYTF.